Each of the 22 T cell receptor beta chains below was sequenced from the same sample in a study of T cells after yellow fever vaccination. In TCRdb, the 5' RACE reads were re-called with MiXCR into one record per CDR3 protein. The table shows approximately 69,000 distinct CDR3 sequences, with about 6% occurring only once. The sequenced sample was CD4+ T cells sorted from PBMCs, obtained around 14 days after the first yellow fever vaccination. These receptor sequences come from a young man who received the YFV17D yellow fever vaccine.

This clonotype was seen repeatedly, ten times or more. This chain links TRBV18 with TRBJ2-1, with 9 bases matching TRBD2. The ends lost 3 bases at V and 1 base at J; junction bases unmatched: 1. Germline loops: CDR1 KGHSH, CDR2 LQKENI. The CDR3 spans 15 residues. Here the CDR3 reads CASSPSGGSYNEQFF. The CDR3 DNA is TGTGCCAGCTCACCGAGCGGGGGGTCCTACAATGAGCAGTTCTTC. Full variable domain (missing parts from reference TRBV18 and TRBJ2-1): NAGVMQNPRHLVRRRGQEARLRCSPMKGHSHVYWYRQLPEEGLKFMVYLQKENIIDESGMPKERFSAEFPKEGPSILRIQQVVRGDSAAYFCASSPSGGSYNEQFFGPGTRLTVL.

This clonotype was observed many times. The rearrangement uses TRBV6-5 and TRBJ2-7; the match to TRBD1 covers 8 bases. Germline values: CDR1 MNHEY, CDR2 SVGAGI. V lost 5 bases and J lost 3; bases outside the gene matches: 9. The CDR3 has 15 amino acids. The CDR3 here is CASSPRHRGIYEQYV. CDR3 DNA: TGTGCCAGCAGTCCCCGCCACAGGGGGATCTACGAGCAGTACGTC.

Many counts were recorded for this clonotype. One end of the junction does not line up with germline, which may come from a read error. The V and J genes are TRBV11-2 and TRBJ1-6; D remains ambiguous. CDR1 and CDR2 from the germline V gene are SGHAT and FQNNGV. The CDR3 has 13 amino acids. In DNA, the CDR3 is TGTGCCAGCACCTTAGATACAGATTCACCCCTCCACTTT. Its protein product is CASTLDTDSPLHF. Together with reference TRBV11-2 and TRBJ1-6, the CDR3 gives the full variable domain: EAGVAQSPRYKIIEKRQSVAFWCNPISGHATLYWYQQILGQGPKLLIQFQNNGVVDDSQLPKDRFSAERLKGVDSTLKIQPAKLEDSAVYLCASTLDTDSPLHFGNGTRLTVT.

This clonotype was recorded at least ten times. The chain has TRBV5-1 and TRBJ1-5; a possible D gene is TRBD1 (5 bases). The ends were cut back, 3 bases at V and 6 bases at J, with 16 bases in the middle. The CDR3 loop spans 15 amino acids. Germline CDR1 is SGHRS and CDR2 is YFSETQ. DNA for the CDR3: TGCGCCAGCAGCTCGGGACCGCTGGAGGGTCAGCCCCAGCATTTT. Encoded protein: CASSSGPLEGQPQHF. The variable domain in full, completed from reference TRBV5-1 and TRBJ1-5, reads KAGVTQTPRYLIKTRGQQVTLSCSPISGHRSVSWYQQTPGQGLQFLFEYFSETQRNKGNFPGRFSGRQFSNSRSEMNVSTLELGDSALYLCASSSGPLEGQPQHFGDGTRLSIL.

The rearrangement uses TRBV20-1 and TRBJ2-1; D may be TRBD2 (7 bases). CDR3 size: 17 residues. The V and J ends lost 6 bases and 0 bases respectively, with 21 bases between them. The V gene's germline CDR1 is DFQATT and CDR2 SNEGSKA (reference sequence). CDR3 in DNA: TGCAGTGCCCCGGCTCCGGGAGGACAGAGCTCCTACAATGAGCAGTTCTTC. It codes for CSAPAPGGQSSYNEQFF.

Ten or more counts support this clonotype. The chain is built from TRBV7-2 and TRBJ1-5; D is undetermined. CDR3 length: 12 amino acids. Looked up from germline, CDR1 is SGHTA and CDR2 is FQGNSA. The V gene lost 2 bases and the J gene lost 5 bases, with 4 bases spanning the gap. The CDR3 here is CASSLQDQPQHF. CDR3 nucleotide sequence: TGTGCCAGCAGCTTACAAGATCAGCCCCAGCATTTT.

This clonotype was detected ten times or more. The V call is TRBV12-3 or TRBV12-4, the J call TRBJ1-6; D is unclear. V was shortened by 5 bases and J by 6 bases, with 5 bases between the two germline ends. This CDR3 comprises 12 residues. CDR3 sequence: CASSTSNSPLHF. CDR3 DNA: TGTGCCAGCAGTACCAGTAATTCACCCCTCCACTTT.

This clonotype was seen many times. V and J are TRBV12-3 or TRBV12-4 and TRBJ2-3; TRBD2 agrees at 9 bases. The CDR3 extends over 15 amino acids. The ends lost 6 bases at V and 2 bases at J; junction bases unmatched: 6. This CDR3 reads CASSPRGGFTDTQYF. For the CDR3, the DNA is TGTGCCAGCAGCCCGCGGGGGGGATTCACAGATACGCAGTATTTT.

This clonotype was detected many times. The CDR3 sequence is CASRGQYNTGELFF. In DNA, the CDR3 is TGTGCCAGCAGAGGACAGTATAACACCGGGGAGCTGTTTTTT. V and J are TRBV5-5 and TRBJ2-2; D possibly corresponds to TRBD1 (6 bases). The CDR3 sequence is 14 residues long. CDR1 and CDR2 (germline): SGHKS, YYEKEE (reference sequence). V lost 5 bases, J lost 2 bases, and 10 bases lay in between.

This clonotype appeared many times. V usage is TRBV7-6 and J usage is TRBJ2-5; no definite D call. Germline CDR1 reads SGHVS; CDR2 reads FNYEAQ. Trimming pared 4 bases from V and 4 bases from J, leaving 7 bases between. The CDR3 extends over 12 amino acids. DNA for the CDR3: TGTGCCAGCAGCTCGGGTTCAGAGACCCAGTACTTC. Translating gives CASSSGSETQYF.

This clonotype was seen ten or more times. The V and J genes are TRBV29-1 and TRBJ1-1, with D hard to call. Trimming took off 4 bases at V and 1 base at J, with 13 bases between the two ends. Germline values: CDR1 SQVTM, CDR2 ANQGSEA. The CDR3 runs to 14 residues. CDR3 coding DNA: TGCAGCGTTGGATGGGCCAGCGAGAACACTGAAGCTTTCTTT. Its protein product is CSVGWASENTEAFF.

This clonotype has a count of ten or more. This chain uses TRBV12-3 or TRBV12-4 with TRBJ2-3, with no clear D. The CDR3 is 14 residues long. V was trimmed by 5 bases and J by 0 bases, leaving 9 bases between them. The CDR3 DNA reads TGTGCCAGCAGTACCGGTCGTAGCACAGATACGCAGTATTTT. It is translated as CASSTGRSTDTQYF.

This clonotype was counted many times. CDR3 protein: CASSLVGGLTSNEQFF. In nucleotides, the CDR3 is TGTGCCAGCAGCTTAGTAGGAGGCCTGACTAGCAATGAGCAGTTCTTC. The V gene is TRBV7-2, the J gene TRBJ2-1, with D possibly being TRBD2 (6 bases). The CDR3 length is 16 residues. The germline V gene encodes CDR1 SGHTA and CDR2 FQGNSA. V lost 1 base, J lost 6 bases, and 16 bases lay in between.

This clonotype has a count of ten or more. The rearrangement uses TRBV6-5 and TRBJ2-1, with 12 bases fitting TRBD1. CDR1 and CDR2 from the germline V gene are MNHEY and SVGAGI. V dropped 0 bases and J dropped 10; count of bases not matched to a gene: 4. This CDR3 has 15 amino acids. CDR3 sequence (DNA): TGTGCCAGCAGTTACTCCGGGACAGGGGGCCTGGAGCAGTTCTTC. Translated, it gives CASSYSGTGGLEQFF.

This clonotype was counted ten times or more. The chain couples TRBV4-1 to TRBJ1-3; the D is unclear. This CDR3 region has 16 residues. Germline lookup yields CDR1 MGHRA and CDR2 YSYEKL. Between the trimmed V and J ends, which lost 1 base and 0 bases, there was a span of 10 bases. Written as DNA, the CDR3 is TGCGCCAGCAGCCAAGTTGGACGTGGCTCTGGAAACACCATATATTTT. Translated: CASSQVGRGSGNTIYF.

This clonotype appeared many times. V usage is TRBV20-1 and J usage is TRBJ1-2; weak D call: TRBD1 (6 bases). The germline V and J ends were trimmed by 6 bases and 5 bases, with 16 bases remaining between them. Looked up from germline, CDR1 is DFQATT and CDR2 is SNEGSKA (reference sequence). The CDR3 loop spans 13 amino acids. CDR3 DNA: TGCAGTGCGCAAGCGGGACAACCTTATGGCTACACCTTC. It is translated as CSAQAGQPYGYTF.

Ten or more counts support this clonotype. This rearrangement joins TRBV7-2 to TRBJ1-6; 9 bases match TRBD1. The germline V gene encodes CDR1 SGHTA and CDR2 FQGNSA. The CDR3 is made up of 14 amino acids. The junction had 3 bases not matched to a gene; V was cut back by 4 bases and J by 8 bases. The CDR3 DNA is TGTGCCAGCAGCTGGGACAGGGCCCATTCACCCCTCCACTTT. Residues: CASSWDRAHSPLHF.

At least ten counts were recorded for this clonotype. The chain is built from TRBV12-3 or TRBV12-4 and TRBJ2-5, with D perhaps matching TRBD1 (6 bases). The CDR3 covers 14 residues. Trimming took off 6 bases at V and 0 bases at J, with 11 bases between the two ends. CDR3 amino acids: CASSLRTDQETQYF. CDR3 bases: TGTGCCAGCAGCTTAAGGACAGACCAAGAGACCCAGTACTTC.

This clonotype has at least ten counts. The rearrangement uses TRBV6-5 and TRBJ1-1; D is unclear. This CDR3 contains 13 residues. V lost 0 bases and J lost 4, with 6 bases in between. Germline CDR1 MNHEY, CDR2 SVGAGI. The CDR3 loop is CASSYSGFTEAFF. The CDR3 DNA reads TGTGCCAGCAGTTACTCGGGATTCACTGAAGCTTTCTTT.

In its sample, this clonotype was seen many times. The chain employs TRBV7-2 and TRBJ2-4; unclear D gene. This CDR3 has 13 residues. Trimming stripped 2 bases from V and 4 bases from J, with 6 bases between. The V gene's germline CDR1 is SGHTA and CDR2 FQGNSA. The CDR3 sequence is CASSLSAKNIQYF. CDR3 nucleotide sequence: TGTGCCAGCAGCTTAAGTGCGAAAAACATTCAGTACTTC. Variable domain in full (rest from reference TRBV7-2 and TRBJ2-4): GAGVSQSPSNKVTEKGKDVELRCDPISGHTALYWYRQSLGQGLEFLIYFQGNSAPDKSGLPSDRFSAERTGGSVSTLTIQRTQQEDSAVYLCASSLSAKNIQYFGAGTRLSVL.

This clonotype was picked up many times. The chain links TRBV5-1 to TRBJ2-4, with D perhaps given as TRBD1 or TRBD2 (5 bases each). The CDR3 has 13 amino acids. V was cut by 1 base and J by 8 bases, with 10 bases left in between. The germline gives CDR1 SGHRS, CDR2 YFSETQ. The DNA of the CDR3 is TGCGCCAGCAGCTTGTTAGGGGACGACATTCAGTACTTC. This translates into CASSLLGDDIQYF. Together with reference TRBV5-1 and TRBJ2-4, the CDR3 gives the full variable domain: KAGVTQTPRYLIKTRGQQVTLSCSPISGHRSVSWYQQTPGQGLQFLFEYFSETQRNKGNFPGRFSGRQFSNSRSEMNVSTLELGDSALYLCASSLLGDDIQYFGAGTRLSVL.

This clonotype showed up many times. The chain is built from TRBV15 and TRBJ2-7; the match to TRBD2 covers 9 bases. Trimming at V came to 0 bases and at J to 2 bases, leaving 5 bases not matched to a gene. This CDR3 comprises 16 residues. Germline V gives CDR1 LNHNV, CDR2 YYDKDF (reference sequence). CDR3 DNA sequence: TGTGCCACCAGCAGAGATTCGGCTAGCGGGGCCTACGAGCAGTACTTC. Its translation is CATSRDSASGAYEQYF.